This T cell receptor beta chain is drawn from a study of CD8+ T cells in alopecia areata. RNA was isolated and reverse transcribed to cDNA, the sequencing template. Profiling relied on immunoSEQ multiplex PCR, and the TCRdb table lists in-frame clones only, not all of them. Among 150,000 to 200,000 clones listed, under 60% were seen once. Turning to this clone: Its antigen is currently unknown.

Study-wide points: Higher clonality than in normal scalp was seen in lesional scalp, especially alopecia totalis/universalis.

Germline CDR1 is MNHEY and CDR2 is SVGAGI. V shed 7 bases and J shed 1 base, with 8 bases lying between them. There are 13 residues in the CDR3. The treatment: oral pan-JAK inhibitor, 5-10 mg twice daily. Alopecia areata patients provided lesional scalp punch biopsies and peripheral blood, both collected for the study. This receptor was taken from a human donor with alopecia areata. Source: CD8+ T cells sorted from blood, taken at week 24, from a patient treated with tofacitinib. This sequence joins TRBV6-5 and TRBJ2-1; D might be TRBD1 (5 bases). The CDR3, as DNA: TGTGCCAGCAAGAAGGGGTCCTACAATGAGCAGTTCTTC. Residues: CASKKGSYNEQFF.